This paragraph covers one TCR beta chain sequence. Its antigen is undetermined. The record originates from a study of Ad26.COV2.S vaccination and SARS-CoV-2 variants. The data were produced by immunoSEQ multiplex PCR, yet TCRdb's version contains in-frame clones alone and is incomplete. The repertoire holds around 100,000 clones, roughly 80% seen once, with approximately 15% in the top ten. CDR3 size: 14 residues. The V end lost 6 bases, the J end lost 1 base, and 12 bases lay between the germline ends. Germline loops: CDR1 MDHEN, CDR2 SYDVKM. Points from the study as a whole: In vaccinated individuals, spike-specific CD8+ and CD4+ T cell responses reportedly displayed substantial breadth.

The sample consisted of peripheral blood, taken after recovery from COVID-19. The sequence derives from a human donor who had recovered from COVID-19. The rearrangement links TRBV28 to TRBJ1-1; tentative D call: TRBD1 (5 bases). Here the CDR3 reads CASRPAGRNTEAFF. The CDR3, as DNA: TGTGCCAGCAGACCCGCAGGGAGGAACACTGAAGCTTTCTTT.